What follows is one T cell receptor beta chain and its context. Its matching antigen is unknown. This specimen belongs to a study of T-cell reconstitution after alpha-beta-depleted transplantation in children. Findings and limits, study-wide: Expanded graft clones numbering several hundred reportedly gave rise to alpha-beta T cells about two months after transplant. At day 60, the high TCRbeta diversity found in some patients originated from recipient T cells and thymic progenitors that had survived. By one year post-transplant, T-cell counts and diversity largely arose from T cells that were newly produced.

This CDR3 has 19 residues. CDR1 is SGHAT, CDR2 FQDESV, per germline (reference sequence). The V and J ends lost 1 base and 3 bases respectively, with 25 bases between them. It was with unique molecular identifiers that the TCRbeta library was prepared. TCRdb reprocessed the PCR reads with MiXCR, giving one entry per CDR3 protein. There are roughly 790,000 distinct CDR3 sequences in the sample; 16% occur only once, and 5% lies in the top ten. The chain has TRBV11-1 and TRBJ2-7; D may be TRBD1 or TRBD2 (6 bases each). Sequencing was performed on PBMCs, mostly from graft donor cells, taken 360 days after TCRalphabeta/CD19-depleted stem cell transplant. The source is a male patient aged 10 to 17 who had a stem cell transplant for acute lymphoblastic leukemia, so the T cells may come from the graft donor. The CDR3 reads CASSLEGGMGKLRVYEQYF. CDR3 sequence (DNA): TGTGCCAGCAGCTTAGAAGGGGGGATGGGGAAACTACGGGTCTACGAGCAGTACTTC.